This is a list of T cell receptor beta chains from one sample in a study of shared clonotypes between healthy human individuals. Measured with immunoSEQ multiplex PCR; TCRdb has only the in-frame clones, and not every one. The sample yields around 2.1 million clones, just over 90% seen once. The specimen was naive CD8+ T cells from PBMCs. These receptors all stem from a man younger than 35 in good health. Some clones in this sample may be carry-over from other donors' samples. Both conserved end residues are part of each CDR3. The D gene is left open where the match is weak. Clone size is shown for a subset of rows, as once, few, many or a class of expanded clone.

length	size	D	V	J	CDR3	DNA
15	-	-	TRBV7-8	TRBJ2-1	CASSFTRTPYNEQFF	TGTGCCAGCAGCTTTACGAGGACCCCCTACAATGAGCAGTTCTTC
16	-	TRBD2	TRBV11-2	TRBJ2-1	CASSLEGLAVYNEQFF	TGTGCCAGCAGCTTAGAAGGACTAGCGGTTTACAATGAGCAGTTCTTC
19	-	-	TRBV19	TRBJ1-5	CASSIDLLTGRPSNQPQHF	TGTGCCAGTAGTATAGATCTACTTACGGGACGGCCTAGCAATCAGCCCCAGCATTTT
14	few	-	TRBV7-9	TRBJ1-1	CASSSRVTRTEAFF	TGTGCCAGCAGCTCTCGGGTTACTCGCACTGAAGCTTTCTTT
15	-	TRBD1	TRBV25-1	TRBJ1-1	CASSFTGGMNTEAFF	TGTGCCAGCAGTTTCACAGGGGGGATGAACACTGAAGCTTTCTTT
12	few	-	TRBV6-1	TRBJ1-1	CAISAGEPEAFF	TGTGCCATCTCGGCCGGGGAACCTGAAGCTTTCTTT
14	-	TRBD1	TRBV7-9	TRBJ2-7	CASSMSTGGYEQYF	TGTGCCAGCAGCATGTCGACAGGGGGCTACGAGCAGTACTTC
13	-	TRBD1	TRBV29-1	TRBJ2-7	CSVRDRSSYEQYF	TGCAGCGTAAGGGACAGGAGCTCCTACGAGCAGTACTTC
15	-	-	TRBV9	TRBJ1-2	CASSATGTPNYGYTF	TGTGCCAGCAGCGCTACAGGGACACCTAACTATGGCTACACCTTC
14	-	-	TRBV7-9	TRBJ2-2	CASSRNTNTGELFF	TGTGCCAGCAGCCGGAACACGAACACCGGGGAGCTGTTTTTT
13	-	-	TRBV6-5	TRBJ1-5	CASSYGNNQPQHF	TGTGCCAGCAGTTACGGCAACAATCAGCCCCAGCATTTT
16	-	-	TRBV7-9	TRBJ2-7	CASSLEGSGIPYEQYF	TGTGCCAGCAGCTTAGAGGGGTCCGGGATCCCCTACGAGCAGTACTTC
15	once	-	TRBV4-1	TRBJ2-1	CASSQLAQAYNEQFF	TGCGCCAGCAGCCAATTGGCACAGGCCTACAATGAGCAGTTCTTC
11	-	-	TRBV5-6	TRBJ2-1	CASSIDMEQFF	TGTGCCAGCAGCATCGACATGGAGCAGTTCTTC
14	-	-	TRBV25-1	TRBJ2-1	CASSPGLQGNEQFF	TGTGCCAGCAGTCCGGGTCTCCAAGGCAATGAGCAGTTCTTC